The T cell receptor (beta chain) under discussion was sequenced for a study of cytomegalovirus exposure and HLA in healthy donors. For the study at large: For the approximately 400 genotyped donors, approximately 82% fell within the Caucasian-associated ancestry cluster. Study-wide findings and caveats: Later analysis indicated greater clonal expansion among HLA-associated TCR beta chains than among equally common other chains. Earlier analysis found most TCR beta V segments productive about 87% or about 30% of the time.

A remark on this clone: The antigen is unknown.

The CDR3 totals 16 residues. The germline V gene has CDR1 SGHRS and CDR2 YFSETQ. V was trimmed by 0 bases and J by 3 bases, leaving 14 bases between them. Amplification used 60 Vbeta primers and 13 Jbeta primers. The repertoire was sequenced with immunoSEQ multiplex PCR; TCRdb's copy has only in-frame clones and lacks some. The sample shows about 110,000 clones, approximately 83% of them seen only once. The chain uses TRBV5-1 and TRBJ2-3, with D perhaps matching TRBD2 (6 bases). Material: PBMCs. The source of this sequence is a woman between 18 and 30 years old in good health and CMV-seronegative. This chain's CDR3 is CASSLVGGASTDTQYF. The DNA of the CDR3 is TGCGCCAGCAGCTTGGTAGGAGGGGCTTCTACAGATACGCAGTATTTT.